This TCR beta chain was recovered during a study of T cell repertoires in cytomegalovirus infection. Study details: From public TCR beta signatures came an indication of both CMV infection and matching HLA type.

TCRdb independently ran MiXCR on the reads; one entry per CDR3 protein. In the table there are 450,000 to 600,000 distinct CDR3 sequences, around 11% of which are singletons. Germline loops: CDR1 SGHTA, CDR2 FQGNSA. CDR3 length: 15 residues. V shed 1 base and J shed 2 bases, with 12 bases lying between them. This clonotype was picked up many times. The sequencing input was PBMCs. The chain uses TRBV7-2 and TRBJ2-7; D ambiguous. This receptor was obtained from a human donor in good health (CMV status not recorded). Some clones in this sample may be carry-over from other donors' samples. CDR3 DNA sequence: TGTGCCAGCAGCTTAGGGGGTGGTCGGGCCTACGAGCAGTACTTC. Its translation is CASSLGGGRAYEQYF.